The 23 T cell receptor beta chains below all came from one sample that was sequenced in a study of cytomegalovirus exposure and HLA in healthy donors. Primers for the PCR totalled 60 Vbeta and 13 Jbeta. TCRdb's copy holds only in-frame clones and misses some; the assay was immunoSEQ multiplex PCR. The sample contains 85,000 to 120,000 clones, roughly 80% of which appear only once. Input material: PBMCs. These receptors all come from a man aged 55 to 70 in good health and CMV-seronegative.

This rearrangement joins TRBV7-2 to TRBJ1-4; D is uncertain. Germline-derived CDR1 and CDR2 are SGHTA and FQGNSA. Trimming pared 5 bases from V and 4 bases from J, leaving 14 bases between. This CDR3 spans 15 amino acids. The CDR3 region is CASSGTGVVNEKLFF. The CDR3 region has the DNA TGTGCCAGCAGCGGTACCGGGGTGGTTAATGAAAAACTGTTTTTT.

This sequence joins TRBV5-1 and TRBJ2-3; D is perhaps TRBD2 (6 bases). The ends were cut back, 0 bases at V and 2 bases at J, with 13 bases in the middle. The germline V gene has CDR1 SGHRS and CDR2 YFSETQ. This CDR3 is 16 amino acids long. In DNA, the CDR3 is TGCGCCAGCAGCTTGGAGGCGGGGCGTTACACAGATACGCAGTATTTT. Its translation: CASSLEAGRYTDTQYF.

This clone has a single count. J is TRBJ1-5 and V is TRBV29-1, with TRBD1 as a possible D gene (6 bases). In germline, CDR1 is SQVTM, CDR2 ANQGSEA. Trimming cost V 4 bases and J 4 bases, with 11 bases left between them. The CDR3 totals 13 residues. In nucleotides, the CDR3 is TGCAGCGTTGCCGTAGGACAGAATCAGCCCCAGCATTTT. Protein product: CSVAVGQNQPQHF. The full variable domain, with the rest looked up from reference TRBV29-1 and TRBJ1-5, is SAVISQKPSRDICQRGTSLTIQCQVDSQVTMMFWYRQQPGQSLTLIATANQGSEATYESGFVIDKFPISRPNLTFSTLTVSNMSPEDSSIYLCSVAVGQNQPQHFGDGTRLSIL.

This chain links TRBV25-1 with TRBJ1-1, with a tentative D call TRBD1 (5 bases). CDR1 and CDR2 from the germline V gene are MGHDK and SYGVNS. The CDR3 has 12 residues. The ends were cut back, 6 bases at V and 4 bases at J, with 9 bases in the middle. The CDR3 here is CASRWRGTEAFF. In DNA form, the CDR3 reads TGTGCCAGCAGATGGAGGGGCACTGAAGCTTTCTTT. The variable domain in full, with the rest retrieved from reference TRBV25-1 and TRBJ1-1, is EADIYQTPRYLVIGTGKKITLECSQTMGHDKMYWYQQDPGMELHLIHYSYGVNSTEKGDLSSESTVSRIRTEHFPLTLESARPSHTSQYLCASRWRGTEAFFGQGTRLTVV.

The rearrangement links TRBV28 to TRBJ2-1; D gene ambiguous. CDR1 is MDHEN and CDR2 is SYDVKM in the germline V gene. Trimming took 5 bases from V and 8 from J, leaving 10 bases between them. The CDR3 runs to 12 residues. CDR3 nucleotide sequence: TGTGCCAGCAGTCTACCCCCCTATGAGCAGTTCTTC. This translates into CASSLPPYEQFF.

The genes are TRBV6-6 and TRBJ2-7; 7 bases agree with TRBD1. This CDR3 is 14 amino acids long. The ends lost 8 bases at V and 0 bases at J; junction bases unmatched: 7. The germline V gene has CDR1 MNHNY and CDR2 SVGAGI (reference sequence). This CDR3 reads CASSTGQSSYEQYV. CDR3 in DNA: TGTGCCAGCTCGACGGGACAGAGCTCCTACGAGCAGTACGTC.

The CDR3 DNA reads TGTGCCAGCAGACCACTTCGCACTGAAGCTTTCTTT. Translated, it gives CASRPLRTEAFF. The genes are TRBV9 and TRBJ1-1; D remains ambiguous. The V gene's germline CDR1 is SGDLS and CDR2 YYNGEE. The CDR3 has 12 amino acids. V was shortened by 5 bases and J by 4 bases, with 9 bases between the two germline ends.

The genes are TRBV27 and TRBJ2-7; possible D gene TRBD2, 5 bases. Looked up from germline, CDR1 is MNHEY and CDR2 is SMNVEV (reference sequence). The V gene lost 8 bases and the J gene lost 2 bases, with 16 bases spanning the gap. This CDR3 comprises 14 residues. CDR3 residues: CASRPGIGAYEQYF. The CDR3 DNA follows: TGTGCCAGCCGTCCGGGGATCGGGGCCTACGAGCAGTACTTC.

The chain carries TRBV7-9 and TRBJ1-2; no clear D. The V gene lost 5 bases and the J gene lost 5 bases, with 9 bases spanning the gap. Germline lookup yields CDR1 SEHNR and CDR2 FQNEAQ (reference sequence). CDR3 size: 12 residues. The CDR3 bases are TGTGCCAGCAGCCCCACCGGGTATGGCTACACCTTC. This gives the protein CASSPTGYGYTF.

The chain has TRBV7-9 and TRBJ2-5; 12 positions agree with TRBD2. V was clipped by 6 bases and J by 3 bases; unmatched bases: 2. Looked up from germline, CDR1 is SEHNR and CDR2 is FQNEAQ (reference sequence). The length of the CDR3 is 14 residues. CDR3 residues: CASRPSGGEETQYF. The CDR3 bases are TGTGCCAGCAGGCCTAGCGGGGGGGAAGAGACCCAGTACTTC.

A few counts support this clone. The chain uses TRBV6-1 and TRBJ2-5, with 7 bases matching TRBD1. Germline CDR1 reads MNHNS; CDR2 reads SASEGT. The V and J ends lost 3 bases and 7 bases, in that order; junction bases with no gene match: 5. This CDR3 has 13 amino acids. CDR3 sequence: CASSEGQFLTQYF. DNA of the CDR3: TGTGCCAGCAGTGAGGGACAGTTTTTGACCCAGTACTTC.

V is TRBV2 and J is TRBJ2-5, with D maybe TRBD1 (6 bases). Germline-derived CDR1 and CDR2 are SNHLY and FYNNEI. The CDR3 has 14 residues. Trimming took off 6 bases at V and 3 bases at J, with 14 bases between the two ends. The CDR3 protein is CASRGPDSKETQYF. In DNA, the CDR3 is TGTGCCAGCAGGGGACCGGACAGTAAAGAGACCCAGTACTTC.

The chain joins TRBV18 to TRBJ1-2, with TRBD1 matching 7 bases. Unmatched junction bases numbered 0, after V lost 0 bases and J lost 2 bases. The CDR3 length is 14 residues. Germline CDR1 and CDR2: KGHSH and LQKENI. CDR3 region: CASSPPGQNYGYTF. The CDR3 nucleotides read TGTGCCAGCTCACCACCGGGACAGAACTATGGCTACACCTTC.

The CDR3 reads CASSVASGTSGYEQYF. The CDR3, as DNA: TGTGCCAGCAGCGTGGCCTCCGGGACTAGCGGATACGAGCAGTACTTC. This chain connects TRBV7-2 to TRBJ2-7; 11 nucleotides agree with TRBD2. Trimming took 5 bases from V and 4 from J; bases not matched to a gene: 10. Germline V gives CDR1 SGHTA, CDR2 FQGNSA. The length of the CDR3 is 16 residues.

The chain recombines TRBV28 with TRBJ1-2; D unclear. V was clipped by 5 bases and J by 3 bases, with 10 bases between them. There are 13 residues in the CDR3. CDR1 and CDR2 from the germline V gene are MDHEN and SYDVKM. As DNA, the CDR3 is TGTGCCAGCAGTGGGAGGGCTTACTATGGCTACACCTTC. Translating it yields CASSGRAYYGYTF.

V is TRBV6-5 and J is TRBJ1-4; no clear D. The germline V gene encodes CDR1 MNHEY and CDR2 SVGAGI. The CDR3 runs 14 residues. V lost 6 bases, J lost 7 bases, and 15 bases lay in between. The CDR3 here is CASRDDIGSEKLFF. CDR3 in DNA: TGTGCCAGCAGGGACGACATAGGGAGTGAAAAACTGTTTTTT.

This clone came up once. CDR3 in DNA: TGCGCCAGCAGCTTGCGAGGACAGGGTGAGTTCTTC. Translation: CASSLRGQGEFF. The chain recombines TRBV5-1 with TRBJ2-1, with 8 bases fitting TRBD1. This CDR3 region has 12 residues. Per the germline V gene, CDR1 is SGHRS and CDR2 is YFSETQ. J was trimmed by 14 bases and V by 1 base; bases with no gene match: 5. Full variable domain (missing parts from reference TRBV5-1 and TRBJ2-1): KAGVTQTPRYLIKTRGQQVTLSCSPISGHRSVSWYQQTPGQGLQFLFEYFSETQRNKGNFPGRFSGRQFSNSRSEMNVSTLELGDSALYLCASSLRGQGEFFGPGTRLTVL.

The CDR3 DNA follows: TGCAGCGTGACTAGCGGCACCTACGAGCAGTACTTC. This codes for CSVTSGTYEQYF. The rearrangement uses TRBV29-1 and TRBJ2-7, with 9 bases aligning to TRBD2. The ends lost 6 bases at V and 2 bases at J; junction bases unmatched: 2. Germline values: CDR1 SQVTM, CDR2 ANQGSEA. The CDR3 runs to 12 residues.

The chain carries TRBV30 and TRBJ2-7, with 7 bases aligning to TRBD1. Germline assignment: CDR1 GTSNPN and CDR2 SVGIG (reference sequence). This CDR3 spans 15 amino acids. V was pared by 0 bases and J by 6 bases, with 11 bases of the junction left unmatched. The CDR3 loop reads CAWSVKHDRASEQYF. For the CDR3, the DNA is TGTGCCTGGAGTGTCAAACACGACAGGGCCAGCGAGCAGTACTTC.

With regard to this clone: One junction end disagrees with the germline gene, perhaps due to a read error. The V call is TRBV6-1, the J call TRBJ1-1; D ambiguous. CDR1 is MNHNS, CDR2 SASEGT, per germline. The CDR3 loop spans 14 amino acids. The DNA for the CDR3 is TGTGCCAGCAGGGATAGAAGGCGGGGAGTTGAAACTTTCTTT. It is translated as CASRDRRRGVETFF.

The V call is TRBV5-1, the J call TRBJ2-6, with TRBD1 matching over 7 bases. Germline CDR1 and CDR2: SGHRS and YFSETQ. The CDR3 is made up of 17 amino acids. After removal of 2 bases from V and 0 bases from J, the junction contained 5 bases not matched to a gene. The CDR3 region has the DNA TGCGCCAGCAGCTTAACAGGGGCCCTCTCTGGGGCCAACGTCCTGACTTTC. Its translation is CASSLTGALSGANVLTF.

This clone came up a few times. The chain employs TRBV7-2 and TRBJ1-1; 9 positions match TRBD1. The germline gives CDR1 SGHTA, CDR2 FQGNSA. V was pared by 7 bases and J by 4 bases, with 7 bases of the junction left unmatched. The CDR3 extends over 14 amino acids. CDR3 sequence (DNA): TGTGCCAGCACCACCGAGACAGGGGGCACTGAAGCTTTCTTT. Protein product: CASTTETGGTEAFF.

The chain recombines TRBV5-3 with TRBJ2-7; D perhaps matches TRBD1 (5 bases). TRBV5-3 falls under the ORF class, with uncertain function. The V end lost 9 bases, the J end lost 4 bases, and 11 bases lay between the germline ends. CDR3 length: 11 amino acids. CDR3 bases: TGTGCCATGGACATCCTGTACGAGCAGTACGTC. It is translated as CAMDILYEQYV.